The 32 T cell receptor beta chains below all came from one sample that was sequenced in a study of cytomegalovirus exposure and HLA in healthy donors. Vbeta (60) and Jbeta (13) primers were used in the PCR. Clones were sequenced by immunoSEQ multiplex PCR, and TCRdb holds only the in-frame ones, with some missing. The repertoire holds tens of thousands of clones, with roughly 64% as singletons. The sequencing input was PBMCs. The receptor source for this set is a woman between 35 and 50 years old in good health and CMV-seropositive.

The J gene is TRBJ2-3, the V gene TRBV7-9; 10 bases line up with TRBD2. Germline V lookup: CDR1 SEHNR, CDR2 FQNEAQ (reference sequence). The CDR3 covers 16 residues. V dropped 4 bases and J dropped 2; count of bases not matched to a gene: 6. The DNA of the CDR3 is TGTGCCAGCAGCTCTGGGACTAGCGCTACCACAGATACGCAGTATTTT. Its protein is CASSSGTSATTDTQYF.

This sequence joins TRBV5-1 and TRBJ1-5; 9 nucleotides align to TRBD1. The CDR3 sequence is 15 residues long. V was clipped by 2 bases and J by 4 bases; unmatched bases: 4. Germline CDR1 is SGHRS and CDR2 is YFSETQ. DNA of the CDR3: TGCGCCAGCAGCTTCGAGACAGGGGGGAATCAGCCCCAGCATTTT. This codes for CASSFETGGNQPQHF.

This chain joins TRBV11-2 and TRBJ2-3; the D is unclear. CDR3 length: 15 residues. In germline, CDR1 is SGHAT, CDR2 FQNNGV. V was shortened by 1 base and J by 1 base, with 9 bases between the two germline ends. In DNA form, the CDR3 reads TGTGCCAGCAGCTTAGCCAGGATGGGCACAGATACGCAGTATTTT. Translation: CASSLARMGTDTQYF.

This clone came up once. The chain carries TRBV5-6 and TRBJ2-7; D is unresolved. V gave up 5 bases and J gave up 0 bases, with 6 bases separating them. This CDR3 is built from 12 residues. Germline V gene data show CDR1 as SGHDT and CDR2 as YYEEEE. CDR3 in amino acids: CASSLSSYEQYF. CDR3 nucleotide sequence: TGTGCCAGCAGTCTTTCCTCCTACGAGCAGTACTTC.

The chain links TRBV9 to TRBJ2-5; 13 positions match TRBD2. Germline values: CDR1 SGDLS, CDR2 YYNGEE. Trimming at V came to 3 bases and at J to 2 bases, leaving 4 bases not matched to a gene. The CDR3 has 16 amino acids. The CDR3 nucleotides are TGTGCCAGCAGCGGGACTAGCGGGAGCATACAAGAGACCCAGTACTTC. Protein product: CASSGTSGSIQETQYF.

This clone was detected only a few times. The V and J genes are TRBV21-1 and TRBJ2-7; the table gives TRBD2 as D, unverified against the DNA. TRBV21-1 is a pseudogene. The CDR3 has 16 amino acids. CDR3 bases: TGTGCCAGCAGCCAAGAAGGGACTAGCGGGAGAGGGGAGCAGTACTTC. Translation: CASSQEGTSGRGEQYF.

This clone was picked up one time. This chain links TRBV4-1 with TRBJ2-1; D might be TRBD1 (5 bases). V was shortened by 0 bases and J by 7 bases, with 19 bases between the two germline ends. Per germline, CDR1 MGHRA and CDR2 YSYEKL. The CDR3 is 17 amino acids. CDR3 region: CASSQESWAAGYNEQFF. DNA for the CDR3: TGCGCCAGCAGCCAAGAGAGTTGGGCGGCAGGGTATAATGAGCAGTTCTTC.

This chain links TRBV6-5 with TRBJ2-3; 7 bases agree with TRBD1. Unmatched junction bases numbered 4, after V lost 6 bases and J lost 7 bases. Per the germline V gene, CDR1 is MNHEY and CDR2 is SVGAGI. The CDR3 extends over 12 amino acids. The CDR3 reads CASSRDRNTQYF. The CDR3 bases are TGTGCCAGCAGCCGGGACAGAAATACGCAGTATTTT.

The chain employs TRBV14 and TRBJ1-1; no clear D gene. Germline values: CDR1 SGHDN, CDR2 FVKESK. CDR3 size: 13 residues. V was cut by 2 bases and J by 6 bases, with 10 bases left in between. CDR3 in DNA: TGTGCCAGCAGCCAATATTTTCCCCCTGAAGCTTTCTTT. Translating it yields CASSQYFPPEAFF.

V and J are TRBV29-1 and TRBJ2-7, with 7 positions matching TRBD2. The J segment lost 8 bases and the V segment lost 4 bases, leaving 8 bases of the junction unmatched. The CDR3 sequence is 12 residues long. CDR1 is SQVTM, CDR2 ANQGSEA, per germline. The CDR3 nucleotides are TGCAGCGTTGGCGGGAGCCTTGATCAGCAGTACTTC. Translated, it gives CSVGGSLDQQYF.

This clone came up a few times. This chain links TRBV28 with TRBJ1-4, with 10 bases fitting TRBD1. The CDR3 totals 19 residues. V lost 4 bases, J lost 3 bases, and 14 bases stayed unmatched. Germline CDR1 reads MDHEN; CDR2 reads SYDVKM. CDR3 amino acids: CASSSYALRTGGPNEKLFF. The CDR3 region has the DNA TGTGCCAGCAGTTCATACGCTTTGAGGACAGGGGGTCCTAATGAAAAACTGTTTTTT.

V usage is TRBV5-1 and J usage is TRBJ1-2, with D unclear. CDR1 and CDR2 from the germline V gene are SGHRS and YFSETQ. Trimming stripped 6 bases from V and 8 bases from J, with 23 bases between. The CDR3 extends over 15 amino acids. The CDR3 spells CASTSNPGVAGGYTF. For the CDR3, the DNA is TGCGCCAGCACCTCAAATCCAGGAGTTGCGGGGGGCTACACCTTC. The variable domain in full, with the rest retrieved from reference TRBV5-1 and TRBJ1-2, is KAGVTQTPRYLIKTRGQQVTLSCSPISGHRSVSWYQQTPGQGLQFLFEYFSETQRNKGNFPGRFSGRQFSNSRSEMNVSTLELGDSALYLCASTSNPGVAGGYTFGSGTRLTVV.

The V and J genes are TRBV18 and TRBJ1-5; D is unresolved. CDR3 length equals 16 residues. Germline-derived CDR1 and CDR2 are KGHSH and LQKENI. Between the trimmed V and J ends, which lost 4 bases and 4 bases, there was a span of 17 bases. The CDR3: CASSLYGPGSNQPQHF. The DNA for the CDR3 is TGTGCCAGCTCACTCTACGGTCCAGGCTCTAATCAGCCCCAGCATTTT.

This chain joins TRBV18 and TRBJ1-1; a possible D gene is TRBD1 (5 bases). Trimming took off 4 bases at V and 3 bases at J, with 12 bases between the two ends. CDR1 and CDR2 (germline): KGHSH, LQKENI. This CDR3 has 14 amino acids. CDR3 sequence reads: CASSQLPGHTEAFF. In DNA, the CDR3 is TGTGCCAGCTCACAACTCCCAGGGCACACTGAAGCTTTCTTT.

V gene TRBV28 combines with J gene TRBJ2-7; TRBD1 might be the D (6 bases). The V end was cut by 9 bases, the J end by 1 base, with 13 bases between. The germline V gene encodes CDR1 MDHEN and CDR2 SYDVKM. CDR3 length: 13 residues. CDR3 bases: TGTGCCAGTTCTCCAGGACAGTCCTACGAGCAGTACTTC. Translated: CASSPGQSYEQYF.

The CDR3 protein is CASSSWTSPTYEQYF. DNA for the CDR3: TGTGCCAGCAGCAGCTGGACTAGCCCGACCTACGAGCAGTACTTC. The rearrangement links TRBV7-2 to TRBJ2-7, with 8 bases identical to TRBD2. CDR3 size: 15 residues. From germline, CDR1 is SGHTA and CDR2 FQGNSA. V shed 5 bases and J 2 bases; nucleotides not matched to a gene: 8.

This clone was counted once. This CDR3 reads CASTSGTYNEQFF. Written as DNA, the CDR3 is TGTGCCAGCACAAGCGGGACCTACAATGAGCAGTTCTTC. This chain joins TRBV2 and TRBJ2-1; 7 bases line up with TRBD2. Germline V gives CDR1 SNHLY, CDR2 FYNNEI. The CDR3 is 13 amino acids. J gave up 2 bases and V 7 bases, and 2 bases lay outside the gene matches.

The rearrangement links TRBV4-1 to TRBJ1-2, with 9 bases fitting TRBD1. This CDR3 comprises 13 residues. With 4 bases clipped from V and 8 bases from J, the junction kept 5 bases outside the gene matches. Germline CDR1 is MGHRA and CDR2 is YSYEKL. The CDR3 DNA is TGCGCCAGCAGCCCTACAGGGGGCCACGGCTACACCTTC. This codes for CASSPTGGHGYTF.

This clone was seen just once. The V and J genes are TRBV7-2 and TRBJ2-7, with D possibly TRBD2 on 5 matching bases. Trimming stripped 3 bases from V and 1 base from J, with 10 bases between. The V gene's germline CDR1 is SGHTA and CDR2 FQGNSA. The length of the CDR3 is 14 residues. CDR3 DNA: TGTGCCAGCAGCTTTGCTAGCTTGTCCTACGAGCAGTACTTC. Amino acids: CASSFASLSYEQYF.

The rearrangement joins TRBV18 to TRBJ2-7; D is possibly TRBD2 (5 bases). V was cut by 2 bases and J by 5 bases, with 13 bases left in between. This CDR3 comprises 14 residues. Germline V gene data show CDR1 as KGHSH and CDR2 as LQKENI. The CDR3 DNA follows: TGTGCCAGCTCACCAGCCCTGCGCGGGCACGAGCAGTACTTC. Translating gives CASSPALRGHEQYF. The complete variable domain, with remaining parts taken from reference TRBV18 and TRBJ2-7, reads NAGVMQNPRHLVRRRGQEARLRCSPMKGHSHVYWYRQLPEEGLKFMVYLQKENIIDESGMPKERFSAEFPKEGPSILRIQQVVRGDSAAYFCASSPALRGHEQYFGPGTRLTVT.

This clone showed up just a few times. CDR3 sequence: CASSLWEGHGGANVLTF. CDR3 nucleotide sequence: TGTGCCAGTAGTTTGTGGGAGGGCCATGGTGGGGCCAACGTCCTGACTTTC. The genes are TRBV19 and TRBJ2-6; 7 bases line up with TRBD2. CDR1 and CDR2 from the germline V gene are LNHDA and SQIVND (reference sequence). The CDR3 is 17 amino acids. V was pared by 5 bases and J by 3 bases, with 10 bases of the junction left unmatched.

The chain employs TRBV2 and TRBJ2-3; 10 bases map to TRBD2. The CDR3 length is 17 residues. CDR1 and CDR2 (germline): SNHLY, FYNNEI. V shed 3 bases, J shed 1 base, and the junction held 7 bases outside the gene matches. The CDR3 protein is CASSDLAGVLGTDTQYF. The CDR3 coding sequence is TGTGCCAGCAGTGACCTAGCGGGAGTTTTGGGCACAGATACGCAGTATTTT.

V usage is TRBV30 and J usage is TRBJ2-7; the D gene is possibly TRBD2 (7 bases). Deletions cut 8 bases from V and 3 bases from J, with 20 bases between. This CDR3 has 14 residues. Germline CDR1 and CDR2: GTSNPN and SVGIG (reference sequence). This CDR3 is CAARGGDTHYEQYF. The DNA for the CDR3 is TGTGCCGCTAGAGGGGGGGATACCCACTACGAGCAGTACTTC.

V usage is TRBV7-8 and J usage is TRBJ2-1, with 7 nucleotides matching TRBD2. Germline CDR1 is SGHVS and CDR2 is FQNEAQ. The CDR3 totals 14 residues. The trim removed 8 bases at V and 4 bases at J, leaving 8 bases unmatched. Written as DNA, the CDR3 is TGTGCCAGCGATGGGGGAGCGGGGTACAATGAGCAGTTCTTC. Protein: CASDGGAGYNEQFF.

V gene TRBV15 combines with J gene TRBJ2-7, with 10 bases lining up with TRBD2. V was pared by 0 bases and J by 5 bases, with 13 bases of the junction left unmatched. This CDR3 region has 18 residues. Germline V gene lookup returns CDR1 LNHNV and CDR2 YYDKDF (reference sequence). CDR3 loop: CATSRDHPKREGRNEQYF. The CDR3, as DNA: TGTGCCACCAGCAGAGATCACCCGAAGCGGGAGGGGAGAAACGAGCAGTACTTC.

V gene TRBV6-5 combines with J gene TRBJ2-3, with TRBD1 matching over 8 bases. V trimming: 6 bases; J trimming: 5 bases; junction bases outside the gene matches: 4. Germline V gene lookup returns CDR1 MNHEY and CDR2 SVGAGI. This CDR3 is 13 amino acids long. CDR3 nucleotides: TGTGCCAGCAGGGACAGGGTCGGAGATACGCAGTATTTT. This sequence encodes CASRDRVGDTQYF.

This chain connects TRBV27 to TRBJ2-7; 7 nucleotides agree with TRBD2. CDR3 length: 14 residues. Per germline, CDR1 MNHEY and CDR2 SMNVEV (reference sequence). V dropped 3 bases and J dropped 6; count of bases not matched to a gene: 8. CDR3: CASSLGGSNREQYF. In DNA, the CDR3 is TGTGCCAGCAGTTTGGGAGGGAGTAATCGCGAGCAGTACTTC.

This chain uses TRBV28 with TRBJ2-1; tentative D call: TRBD2 (6 bases). CDR1 and CDR2 (germline): MDHEN, SYDVKM. This CDR3 is 12 amino acids long. V gave up 6 bases and J gave up 4 bases, with 7 bases separating them. Here the CDR3 DNA reads TGTGCCAGCAGCGGGAGATACAATGAGCAGTTCTTC. Its protein product is CASSGRYNEQFF.

This sequence joins TRBV5-1 and TRBJ2-1; 10 bases agree with TRBD2. CDR1 and CDR2 from the germline V gene are SGHRS and YFSETQ. The CDR3 extends over 17 amino acids. Unmatched junction bases numbered 14, after V lost 5 bases and J lost 6 bases. The CDR3 DNA sequence: TGCGCCAGCAGATTGTCGTCTGGGAGCGGGAGGGCCAATGAGCAGTTCTTC. It is translated as CASRLSSGSGRANEQFF.

In this sample, this clone turned up a few times. The V gene is TRBV11-2, the J gene TRBJ2-7; 7 bases map to TRBD1. V shed 6 bases, J shed 4 bases, and the junction held 12 bases outside the gene matches. Looked up from germline, CDR1 is SGHAT and CDR2 is FQNNGV. The CDR3 extends over 15 amino acids. CDR3 amino acids: CASSSATGVVYEQYF. The CDR3 DNA reads TGTGCCAGCAGTTCGGCTACAGGGGTCGTTTACGAGCAGTACTTC. Supplemented by reference TRBV11-2 and TRBJ2-7, the full variable domain reads EAGVAQSPRYKIIEKRQSVAFWCNPISGHATLYWYQQILGQGPKLLIQFQNNGVVDDSQLPKDRFSAERLKGVDSTLKIQPAKLEDSAVYLCASSSATGVVYEQYFGPGTRLTVT.

V is TRBV6-5 and J is TRBJ2-7, with 7 bases aligning to TRBD1. The CDR3 runs to 16 residues. Germline CDR1 reads MNHEY; CDR2 reads SVGAGI. V dropped 0 bases and J dropped 6; count of bases not matched to a gene: 11. The CDR3 region is CASSYSRTGWAAEQYF. The CDR3, as DNA: TGTGCCAGCAGTTACTCACGGACAGGCTGGGCCGCCGAGCAGTACTTC.

This clone is medium-sized by share. The rearrangement links TRBV6-1 to TRBJ2-3, with 8 bases identical to TRBD2. This CDR3 has 16 amino acids. The V segment lost 4 bases and the J segment 2 bases; nucleotides outside the gene matches: 8. The germline gives CDR1 MNHNS, CDR2 SASEGT. This chain's CDR3 is CASSAQRERATDTQYF. The CDR3 DNA is TGTGCCAGCAGTGCCCAGCGGGAGAGGGCCACAGATACGCAGTATTTT.